This TCR beta chain derives from a study of CD8 T cells in Susac syndrome (dated by TCRdb to the late 2010s). Background for the entire study: Of the Susac syndrome patients who were sequenced, five or six had clinically active disease and roughly eight were in clinical remission. At blood withdrawal, Susac syndrome patients were either therapy-naive, taking corticosteroids (in some cases with IVIg as well), or taking IVIg alone. Whether CD8+ T cell activation and differentiation in Susac syndrome was antigen driven was tested using repertoire sequencing.

Study-wide findings and limitations: No clonal expansion was detected in the CD4+ T cell repertoire of Susac syndrome patients. The number of individuals in the TCR sequencing and HLA analysis was acknowledged as relatively small.

Peripheral blood CD8+ and CD4+ T cells from healthy donors, Susac syndrome patients and multiple sclerosis patients were profiled by high-throughput TCR beta sequencing. Susac syndrome patients met recently defined diagnostic criteria for definite or probable disease. CD8+ TEMRA cells were enriched by FACS, while bulk CD8+ and CD4+ T cells were purified by magnetic negative isolation. Blood was drawn into EDTA tubes, processed within 24 hours, and PBMCs were isolated by density gradient centrifugation. PBMCs intended for TCR sequencing were cryopreserved in liquid nitrogen and thawed later in a water bath at 37 degrees C. The sorted or isolated CD4+, CD8+ and CD8+ TEMRA cells had a purity of 90% or higher. RNA was extracted using the RNeasy kit, and about 0.5 to 1 microgram was reverse transcribed with random hexamers. The immunoSEQ multiplex PCR assay, covering 54 Vbeta and 13 Jbeta segments, was used to amplify TCR beta CDR3 regions. PCR amplification bias was corrected by using a synthetic template baseline for primer optimization and computational correction. Turning to the authors' computational methods: Reads were annotated to V, D and J genes according to IMGT and were analyzed with immunoSEQ Analyzer, with only productive sequences retained. Clonality was computed as one minus Shannon entropy normalized by log2 of the number of productive unique sequences. Public and private clones were assessed among the 100 most prevalent clones of each patient and control. Clones were defined as Susac-specific when absent from the healthy and MS cohorts, from about 1,100 published viral clones and from other ImmuneACCESS disease sequences. TCRdb reprocessing: public reads trimmed at Q25 with fastp, clones called with MiXCR, in-frame beta chains kept. Rows are unified per CDR3 protein, each entry keeping the most common DNA and genes. The V and J calls reflect TCRdb's pipeline rather than the authors' work. The sample table holds around 170,000 distinct CDR3 sequences, of which 95% were seen once. Approximately 0.1% of the sample lies in the top ten.

Of note for this clonotype: This receptor's antigen is unknown. Base qualities are not provided; no much larger clone lies one nucleotide away.

The germline V and J ends show losses of 0 bases and 6 bases respectively, and no gene match explains 7 bases of the junction. The germline V gene encodes CDR1 DFQATT and CDR2 SNEGSKA (reference sequence). From cysteine to phenylalanine, the CDR3 is 15 amino acids long. This entry keeps only the CDR3 DNA: 45 bases, framed from base 1. Sample: CD4+ T cells from PBMCs. This receptor chain uses TRBV20-1 and TRBJ2-3; TRBD2 matches 9 bases in the middle. The sequence came from a human donor with Susac syndrome. This receptor carries the CDR3 CSARDAAGGLDTQYF. The DNA reads as follows: TGCAGTGCTAGAGACGCAGCGGGGGGTTTGGATACGCAGTATTTT.